Detailed here is one T cell receptor beta chain. This sample is drawn from a study of blood T cell repertoires in COVID-19. Across the study: Samples taken during acute and convalescent COVID-19 were collected in the United States, Italy and Spain. PBMCs, B-cell-depleted T cells, or T cells provided the cDNA or gDNA that made up the material.

In germline, CDR1 is DFQATT, CDR2 SNEGSKA (reference sequence). The V end lost 6 bases, the J end lost 13 bases, and 10 bases lay between the germline ends. CDR3 length: 10 amino acids. The authors' processing: Reference gene primer amplification gave estimated nucleated cell counts. TCRdb's copy holds only in-frame clones and misses some; the assay was immunoSEQ multiplex PCR. The DNA was the basis for D and trimming; V, J and clone size are from that table. The sample has roughly 230,000 clones, about 85% seen once. Sequenced: peripheral blood. V is TRBV20-1 and J is TRBJ1-6; D uncertain. The TCR was taken from a woman at least 80 years old with acute or convalescent COVID-19. Written as DNA, the CDR3 is TGCAGTGCCCCCCTTCCCCCCCTCCACTTT. This codes for CSAPLPPLHF.